This note documents a single T cell receptor beta chain sequence. This specimen belongs to a study of blood T cell repertoires in COVID-19. Across the study: Sources were T cells, B-cell-depleted T cells, or PBMCs; the material itself was cDNA or gDNA.

Germline V gene lookup returns CDR1 SGHDN and CDR2 FVKESK. The V segment lost 4 bases and the J segment 3 bases; nucleotides outside the gene matches: 0. The CDR3 is 14 residues long. Assay: immunoSEQ multiplex PCR; the TCRdb copy retains only in-frame clones and omits some. The table has about 240,000 clones, approximately 90% seen once; the top ten hold more than 3.5%. In assigning cohorts, the study relied on participant-reported clinical history. Recovered status in Cohort 3 required two negative PCRs, clearance, or symptom resolution. This TCR derives from a woman in her 30s who had recovered from COVID-19. This chain uses TRBV14 with TRBJ2-3; 11 bases align to TRBD2. Sequenced input: PBMCs or T cells enriched from blood (not recorded which). The CDR3 spells CASSLAGGTDTQYF. CDR3 bases: TGTGCCAGCAGCCTAGCGGGAGGGACAGATACGCAGTATTTT.